This TCR beta chain appears in the sequencing data of a study of T cell repertoires in cytomegalovirus infection. About the research overall: Peptides in the study included HLA-C-restricted and HLA-B-restricted CMV epitopes. Matching HLA type, along with CMV infection, was indicated by public TCR beta signatures. Whole-study results and caveats: Summed frequency of public TCR beta families distinguished CMV carriers with the relevant HLA. The ex vivo response showed dominance by HLA-C-restricted CMV-specific TCR beta clonotypes.

The CDR3 totals 17 residues. CDR1 LGHNA and CDR2 YNFKEQ come from the germline V gene. Trimming stripped 4 bases from V and 6 bases from J, with 22 bases between. A single record per CDR3 protein comes from TCRdb applying MiXCR to the reads. The sample has about 280,000 distinct CDR3 sequences; about 20% are singletons. A remark on this clonotype: The antigen is undetermined.

The V gene is TRBV4-2, the J gene TRBJ2-1; D perhaps matches TRBD1 (5 bases). The sequenced sample was cultured PBMCs, obtained from culture after CMV antigen stimulation. The TCR sequence derives from a human donor in good health (CMV status not recorded). Some clones in this sample may be carry-over from other donors' samples. CDR3 in amino acids: CASSPLVPLGLINEQFF. CDR3 coding DNA: TGTGCCAGCAGCCCCTTGGTCCCTCTGGGGCTTATCAATGAGCAGTTCTTC.